One and the same sample provided the 8 T cell receptor beta chains below, sequenced in a study of Ad26.COV2.S vaccination and SARS-CoV-2 variants. Treatment meaning: approximately 18 received Ad26.COV2.S at low or high dose, single or two shots; several received placebo; per-sample allocation not given. Collection of the samples took place on day 63 after the first injection of vaccine or placebo. Repertoires were generated with immunoSEQ multiplex PCR, while TCRdb's copy carries only in-frame clones and drops some. This sample carries 200,000 to 250,000 clones, around 87% of them seen once, and the ten largest clones take approximately 12%. The sequenced sample was peripheral blood, obtained in a trial of Ad26.COV2.S vaccine versus placebo. These receptors were taken from a person between 18 and 60 years old who received the Ad26.COV2.S COVID-19 vaccine or a placebo.

The chain joins TRBV4-1 to TRBJ2-7; 8 bases are shared with TRBD1. This CDR3 is built from 15 residues. Germline trimming cut 4 bases from V and 5 bases from J; bases unmatched to any gene: 10. Germline assignment: CDR1 MGHRA and CDR2 YSYEKL. The CDR3 DNA follows: TGCGCCAGCAGCCGTAAGACAGGGGCCGAAGACGAGCAGTACTTC. This codes for CASSRKTGAEDEQYF.

The rearrangement links TRBV7-2 to TRBJ2-6; D remains ambiguous. CDR1 is SGHTA and CDR2 is FQGNSA in the germline V gene. Trimming took 5 bases from V and 1 from J, leaving 9 bases between them. The CDR3 contains 15 residues. The CDR3 sequence: CASSPGESGANVLTF. The CDR3 DNA reads as TGTGCCAGCAGCCCTGGGGAATCTGGGGCCAACGTCCTGACTTTC.

The gene calls are TRBV5-1 and TRBJ2-7; no clear D gene. Trimming cost V 5 bases and J 3 bases, with 12 bases left between them. From germline, CDR1 is SGHRS and CDR2 YFSETQ. CDR3 length equals 13 residues. CDR3 residues: CASRAGENYEQYF. DNA for the CDR3: TGCGCCAGCAGAGCAGGAGAAAACTACGAGCAGTACTTC.

The rearrangement uses TRBV11-2 and TRBJ2-7; D is ambiguous. CDR3 size: 15 residues. The germline V and J ends were trimmed by 1 base and 1 base, with 11 bases remaining between them. Per the germline V gene, CDR1 is SGHAT and CDR2 is FQNNGV. The chain's CDR3 is CASSLGAPLSYEQYF. The CDR3 DNA is TGTGCCAGCAGCTTAGGGGCCCCCTTATCCTACGAGCAGTACTTC. Supplemented by reference TRBV11-2 and TRBJ2-7, the full variable domain reads EAGVAQSPRYKIIEKRQSVAFWCNPISGHATLYWYQQILGQGPKLLIQFQNNGVVDDSQLPKDRFSAERLKGVDSTLKIQPAKLEDSAVYLCASSLGAPLSYEQYFGPGTRLTVT.

The chain recombines TRBV4-1 with TRBJ2-3; D is perhaps TRBD1 (6 bases). Germline assignment: CDR1 MGHRA and CDR2 YSYEKL. This CDR3 contains 19 residues. The V end was cut by 0 bases, the J end by 1 base, with 20 bases between. CDR3 bases: TGCGCCAGCAGCCAAGATTCGGGTAGTGGGGGCTGGGGCACAGATACGCAGTATTTT. This sequence encodes CASSQDSGSGGWGTDTQYF.

The CDR3 loop is CASRKTTGVQPQHF. Written as DNA, the CDR3 is TGTGCCAGCAGAAAAACGACAGGGGTTCAGCCCCAGCATTTT. The chain uses TRBV27 and TRBJ1-5; 8 nucleotides match TRBD1. The CDR3 sequence is 14 residues long. CDR1 and CDR2 from the germline V gene are MNHEY and SMNVEV (reference sequence). With V trimmed by 6 bases and J by 6 bases, 7 bases remained unmatched.

This chain connects TRBV7-9 to TRBJ2-1, with TRBD2 matching over 8 bases. The CDR3 sequence is 16 residues long. Per germline, CDR1 SEHNR and CDR2 FQNEAQ (reference sequence). Trimming removed 2 bases from V and 7 bases from J; junction bases left unmatched: 10. DNA of the CDR3: TGTGCCAGCAGCTTACAGCGGGGGACCTGGGGGAATGAGCAGTTCTTC. It codes for CASSLQRGTWGNEQFF.

CDR3 sequence (DNA): TGTGCCAGTAGTATACAGGGGGCTAACGCTGAAGCTTTCTTT. This encodes CASSIQGANAEAFF. This rearrangement joins TRBV19 to TRBJ1-1; 8 bases agree with TRBD1. Germline lookup yields CDR1 LNHDA and CDR2 SQIVND (reference sequence). The CDR3 totals 14 residues. V lost 2 bases, J lost 6 bases, and 5 bases stayed unmatched.